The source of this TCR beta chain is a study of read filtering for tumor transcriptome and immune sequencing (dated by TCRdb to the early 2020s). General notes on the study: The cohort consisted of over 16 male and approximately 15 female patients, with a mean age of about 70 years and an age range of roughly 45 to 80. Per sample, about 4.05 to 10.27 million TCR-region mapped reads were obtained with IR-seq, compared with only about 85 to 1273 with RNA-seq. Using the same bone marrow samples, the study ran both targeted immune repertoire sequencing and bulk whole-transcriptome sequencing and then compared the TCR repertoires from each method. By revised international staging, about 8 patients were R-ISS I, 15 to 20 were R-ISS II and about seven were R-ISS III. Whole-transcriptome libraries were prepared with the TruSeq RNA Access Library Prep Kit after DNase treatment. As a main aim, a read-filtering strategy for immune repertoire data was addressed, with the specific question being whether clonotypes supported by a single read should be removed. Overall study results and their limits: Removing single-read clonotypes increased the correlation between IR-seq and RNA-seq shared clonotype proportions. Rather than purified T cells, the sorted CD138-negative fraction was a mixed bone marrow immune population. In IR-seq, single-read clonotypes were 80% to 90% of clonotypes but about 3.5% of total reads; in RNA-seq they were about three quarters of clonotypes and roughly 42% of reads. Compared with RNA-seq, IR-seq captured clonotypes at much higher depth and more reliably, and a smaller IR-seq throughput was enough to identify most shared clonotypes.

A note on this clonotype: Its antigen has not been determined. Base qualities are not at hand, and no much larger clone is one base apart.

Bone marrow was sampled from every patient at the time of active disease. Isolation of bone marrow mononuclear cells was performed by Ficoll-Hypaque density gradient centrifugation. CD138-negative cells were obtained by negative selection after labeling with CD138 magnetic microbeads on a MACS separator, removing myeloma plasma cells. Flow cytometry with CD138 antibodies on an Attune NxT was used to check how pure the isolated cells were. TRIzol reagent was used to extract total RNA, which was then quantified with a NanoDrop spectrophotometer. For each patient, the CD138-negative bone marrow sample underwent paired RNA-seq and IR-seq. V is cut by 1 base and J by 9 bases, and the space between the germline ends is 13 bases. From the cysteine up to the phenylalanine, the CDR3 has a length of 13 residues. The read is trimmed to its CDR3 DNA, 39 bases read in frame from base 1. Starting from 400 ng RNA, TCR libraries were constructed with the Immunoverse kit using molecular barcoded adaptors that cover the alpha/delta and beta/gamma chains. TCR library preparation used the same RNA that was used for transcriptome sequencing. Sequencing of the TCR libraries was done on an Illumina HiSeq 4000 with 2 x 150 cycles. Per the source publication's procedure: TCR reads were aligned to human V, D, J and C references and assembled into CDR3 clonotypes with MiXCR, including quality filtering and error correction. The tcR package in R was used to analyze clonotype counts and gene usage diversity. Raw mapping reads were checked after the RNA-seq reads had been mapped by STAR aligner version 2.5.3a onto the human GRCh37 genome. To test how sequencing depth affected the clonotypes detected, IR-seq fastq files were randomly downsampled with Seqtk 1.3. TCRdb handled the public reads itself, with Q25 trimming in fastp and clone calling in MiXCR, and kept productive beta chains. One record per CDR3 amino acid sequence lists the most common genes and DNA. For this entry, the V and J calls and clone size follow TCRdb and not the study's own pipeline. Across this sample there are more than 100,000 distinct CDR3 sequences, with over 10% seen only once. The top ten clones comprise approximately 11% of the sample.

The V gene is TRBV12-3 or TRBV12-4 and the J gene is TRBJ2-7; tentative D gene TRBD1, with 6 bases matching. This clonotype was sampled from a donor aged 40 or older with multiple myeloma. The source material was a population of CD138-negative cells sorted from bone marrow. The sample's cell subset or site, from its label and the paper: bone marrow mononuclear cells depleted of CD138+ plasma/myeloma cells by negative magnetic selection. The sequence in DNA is TGTGCCAGCAGTTTAGTAACCCAGGGGACGCAGTACTTC. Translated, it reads CASSLVTQGTQYF.